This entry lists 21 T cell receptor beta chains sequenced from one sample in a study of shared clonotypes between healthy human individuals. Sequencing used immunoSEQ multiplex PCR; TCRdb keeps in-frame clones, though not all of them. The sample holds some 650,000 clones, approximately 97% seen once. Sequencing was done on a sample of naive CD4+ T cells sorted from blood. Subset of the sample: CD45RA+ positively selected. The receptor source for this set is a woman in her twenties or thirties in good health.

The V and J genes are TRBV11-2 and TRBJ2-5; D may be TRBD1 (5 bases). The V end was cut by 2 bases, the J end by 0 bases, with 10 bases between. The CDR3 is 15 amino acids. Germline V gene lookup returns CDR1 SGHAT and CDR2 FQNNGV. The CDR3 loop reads CASSLQGYHQETQYF. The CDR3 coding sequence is TGTGCCAGCAGCTTACAGGGATATCACCAAGAGACCCAGTACTTC.

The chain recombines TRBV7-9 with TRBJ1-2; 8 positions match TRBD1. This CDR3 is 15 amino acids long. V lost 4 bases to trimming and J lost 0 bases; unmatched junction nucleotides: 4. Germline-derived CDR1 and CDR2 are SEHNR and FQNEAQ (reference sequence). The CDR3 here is CASSYRQGSNYGYTF. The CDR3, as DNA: TGTGCCAGCAGCTACAGACAGGGGTCTAACTATGGCTACACCTTC.

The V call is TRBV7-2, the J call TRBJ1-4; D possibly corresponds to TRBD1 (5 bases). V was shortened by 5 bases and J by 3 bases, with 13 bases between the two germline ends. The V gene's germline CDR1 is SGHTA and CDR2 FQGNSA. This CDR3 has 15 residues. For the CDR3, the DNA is TGTGCCAGCAGCCCGTGGACGGGACCTAATGAAAAACTGTTTTTT. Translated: CASSPWTGPNEKLFF.

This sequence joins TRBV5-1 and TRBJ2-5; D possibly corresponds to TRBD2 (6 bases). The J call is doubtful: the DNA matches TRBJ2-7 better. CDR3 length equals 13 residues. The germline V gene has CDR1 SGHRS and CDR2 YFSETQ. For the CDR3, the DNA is TGCGCCAGCAGCCTGGAGGGCTCCTACGAGCAGTACTTC. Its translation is CASSLEGSYEQYF.

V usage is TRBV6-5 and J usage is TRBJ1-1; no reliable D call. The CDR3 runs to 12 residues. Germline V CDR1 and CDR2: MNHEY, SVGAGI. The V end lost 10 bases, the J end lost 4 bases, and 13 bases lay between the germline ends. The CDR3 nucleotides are TGTGCCACTAACCGGGGTGGCACTGAAGCTTTCTTT. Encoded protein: CATNRGGTEAFF.

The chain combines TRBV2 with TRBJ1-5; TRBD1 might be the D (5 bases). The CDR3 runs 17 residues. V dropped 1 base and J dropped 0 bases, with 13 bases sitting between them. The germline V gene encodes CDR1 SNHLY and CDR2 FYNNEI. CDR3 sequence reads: CASSEVWGSYSNQPQHF. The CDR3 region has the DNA TGTGCCAGCAGTGAAGTTTGGGGCTCATATAGCAATCAGCCCCAGCATTTT.

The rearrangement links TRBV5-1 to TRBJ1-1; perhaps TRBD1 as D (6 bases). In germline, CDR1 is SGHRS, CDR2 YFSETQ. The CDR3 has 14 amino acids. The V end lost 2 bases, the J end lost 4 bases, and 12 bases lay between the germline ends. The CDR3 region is CASSFSGEGTEAFF. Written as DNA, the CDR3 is TGCGCCAGCAGCTTCTCAGGGGAAGGCACTGAAGCTTTCTTT.

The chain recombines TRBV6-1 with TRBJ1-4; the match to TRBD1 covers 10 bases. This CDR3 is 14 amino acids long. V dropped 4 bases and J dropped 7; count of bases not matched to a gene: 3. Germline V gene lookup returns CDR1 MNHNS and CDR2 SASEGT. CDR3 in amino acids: CASSADRGSEKLFF. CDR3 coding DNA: TGTGCCAGCAGTGCGGACAGGGGGTCTGAAAAACTGTTTTTT.

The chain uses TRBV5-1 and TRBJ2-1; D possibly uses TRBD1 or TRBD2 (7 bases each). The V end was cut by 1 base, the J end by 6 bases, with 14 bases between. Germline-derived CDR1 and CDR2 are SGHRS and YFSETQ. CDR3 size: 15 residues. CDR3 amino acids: CASSLFQRDSNEQFF. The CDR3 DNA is TGCGCCAGCAGCTTGTTCCAGCGGGACAGCAATGAGCAGTTCTTC.

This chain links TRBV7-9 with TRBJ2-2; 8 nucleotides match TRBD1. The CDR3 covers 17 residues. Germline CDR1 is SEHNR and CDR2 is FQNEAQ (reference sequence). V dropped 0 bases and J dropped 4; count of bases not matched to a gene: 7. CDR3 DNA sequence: TGTGCCAGCAGCTTAGCCCCTCCAGGGGGCAGCACCGGGGAGCTGTTTTTT. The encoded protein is CASSLAPPGGSTGELFF.

In DNA form, the CDR3 reads TGTGCCAGCAGGACACAGGGGGCCCTGAACACCGGGGAGCTGTTTTTT. Protein: CASRTQGALNTGELFF. The V and J genes are TRBV7-8 and TRBJ2-2; 9 bases match TRBD1. V gave up 6 bases and J gave up 1 base; unmatched junction bases: 6. CDR1 and CDR2 from the germline V gene are SGHVS and FQNEAQ. The CDR3 length is 16 residues. Drawing the rest from reference TRBV7-8 and TRBJ2-2, the complete variable domain is GAGVSQSPRYKVAKRGQDVALRCDPISGHVSLFWYQQALGQGPEFLTYFQNEAQLDKSGLPSDRFFAERPEGSVSTLKIQRTQQEDSAVYLCASRTQGALNTGELFFGEGSRLTVL.

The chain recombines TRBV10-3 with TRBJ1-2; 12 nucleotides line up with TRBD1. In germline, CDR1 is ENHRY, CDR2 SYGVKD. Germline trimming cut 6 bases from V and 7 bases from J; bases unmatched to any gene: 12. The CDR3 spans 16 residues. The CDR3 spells CAISGTGGPTVAGYTF. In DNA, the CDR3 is TGTGCCATCAGCGGGACAGGGGGCCCTACTGTGGCTGGCTACACCTTC.

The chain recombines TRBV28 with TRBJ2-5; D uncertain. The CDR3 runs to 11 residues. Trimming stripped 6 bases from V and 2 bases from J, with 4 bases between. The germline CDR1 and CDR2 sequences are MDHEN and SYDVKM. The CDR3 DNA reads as TGTGCCAGCAGGACACAAGAGACCCAGTACTTC. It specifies CASRTQETQYF. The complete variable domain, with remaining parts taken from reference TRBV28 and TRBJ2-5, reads DVKVTQSSRYLVKRTGEKVFLECVQDMDHENMFWYRQDPGLGLRLIYFSYDVKMKEKGDIPEGYSVSREKKERFSLILESASTNQTSMYLCASRTQETQYFGPGTRLLVL.

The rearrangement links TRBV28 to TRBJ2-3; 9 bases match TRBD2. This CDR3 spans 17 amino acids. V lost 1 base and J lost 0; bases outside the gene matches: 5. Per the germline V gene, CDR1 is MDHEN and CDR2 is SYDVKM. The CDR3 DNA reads TGTGCCAGCAGTTTATACCTAGCGGGAACTAGCACAGATACGCAGTATTTT. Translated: CASSLYLAGTSTDTQYF.

CDR3 nucleotides: TGTGCCAGTAGTCTAAGTTTCTCTGGGGCCAACGTCCTGACTTTC. Amino acid sequence: CASSLSFSGANVLTF. The chain uses TRBV19 and TRBJ2-6; no clear D. The CDR3 loop spans 15 amino acids. Trimming removed 5 bases at V and 0 bases at J, with 8 bases between. CDR1 and CDR2 (germline): LNHDA, SQIVND (reference sequence).

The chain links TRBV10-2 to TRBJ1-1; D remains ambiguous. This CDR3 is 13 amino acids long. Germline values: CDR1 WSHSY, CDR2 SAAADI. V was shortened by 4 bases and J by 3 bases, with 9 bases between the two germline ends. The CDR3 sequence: CASSGFSDTEAFF. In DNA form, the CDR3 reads TGCGCCAGCAGTGGGTTCTCAGACACTGAAGCTTTCTTT.

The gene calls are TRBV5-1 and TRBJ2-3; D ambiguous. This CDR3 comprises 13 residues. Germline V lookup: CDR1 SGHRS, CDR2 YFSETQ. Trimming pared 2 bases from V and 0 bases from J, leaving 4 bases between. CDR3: CASSFLSTDTQYF. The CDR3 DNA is TGCGCCAGCAGCTTCCTTAGCACAGATACGCAGTATTTT.

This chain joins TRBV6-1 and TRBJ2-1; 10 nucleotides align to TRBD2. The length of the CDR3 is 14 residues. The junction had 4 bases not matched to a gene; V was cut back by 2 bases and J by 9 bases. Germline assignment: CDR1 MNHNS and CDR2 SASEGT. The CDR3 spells CASSELAGAVEQFF. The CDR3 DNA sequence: TGTGCCAGCAGTGAACTAGCGGGAGCAGTTGAGCAGTTCTTC.

CDR3 sequence (DNA): TGTGCCAGCAGTTTTTTATTGAACACTGAAGCTTTCTTT. This sequence encodes CASSFLLNTEAFF. The gene calls are TRBV28 and TRBJ1-1, with unresolved D. This CDR3 comprises 13 residues. CDR1 MDHEN and CDR2 SYDVKM come from the germline V gene. V dropped 3 bases and J dropped 0 bases, with 5 bases sitting between them.

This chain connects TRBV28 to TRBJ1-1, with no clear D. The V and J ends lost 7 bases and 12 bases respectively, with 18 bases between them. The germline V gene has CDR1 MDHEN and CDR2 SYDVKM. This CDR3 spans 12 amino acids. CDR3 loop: CASKAAYLRPFF. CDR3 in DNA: TGTGCCAGCAAAGCGGCCTACCTGCGGCCTTTCTTT.

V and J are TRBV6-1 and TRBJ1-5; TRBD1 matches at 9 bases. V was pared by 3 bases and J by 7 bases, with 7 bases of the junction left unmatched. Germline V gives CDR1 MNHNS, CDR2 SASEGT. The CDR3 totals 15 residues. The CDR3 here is CASSDRTGAIQPQHF. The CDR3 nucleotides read TGTGCCAGCAGTGATAGGACAGGGGCAATCCAGCCCCAGCATTTT.